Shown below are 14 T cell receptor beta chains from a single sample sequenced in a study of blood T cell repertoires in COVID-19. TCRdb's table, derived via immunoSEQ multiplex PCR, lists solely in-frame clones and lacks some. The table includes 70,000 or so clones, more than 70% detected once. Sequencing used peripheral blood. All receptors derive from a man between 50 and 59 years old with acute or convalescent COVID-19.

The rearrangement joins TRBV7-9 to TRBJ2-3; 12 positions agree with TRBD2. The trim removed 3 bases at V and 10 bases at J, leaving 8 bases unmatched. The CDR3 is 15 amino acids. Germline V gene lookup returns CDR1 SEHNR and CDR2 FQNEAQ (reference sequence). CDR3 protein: CASSFSSGRAMAQYF. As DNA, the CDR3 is TGTGCCAGCAGCTTTTCTAGCGGGAGGGCCATGGCGCAGTATTTT. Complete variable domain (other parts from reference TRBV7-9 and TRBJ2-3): DTGVSQNPRHKITKRGQNVTFRCDPISEHNRLYWYRQTLGQGPEFLTYFQNEAQLEKSRLLSDRFSAERPKGSFSTLEIQRTEQGDSAMYLCASSFSSGRAMAQYFGPGTRLTVL.

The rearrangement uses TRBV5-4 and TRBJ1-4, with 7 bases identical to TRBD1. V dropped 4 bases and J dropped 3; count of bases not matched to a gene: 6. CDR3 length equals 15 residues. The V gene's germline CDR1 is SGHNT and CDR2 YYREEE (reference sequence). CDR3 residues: CASSQLQGPNEKLFF. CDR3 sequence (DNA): TGTGCCAGCAGCCAATTACAGGGGCCTAATGAAAAACTGTTTTTT.

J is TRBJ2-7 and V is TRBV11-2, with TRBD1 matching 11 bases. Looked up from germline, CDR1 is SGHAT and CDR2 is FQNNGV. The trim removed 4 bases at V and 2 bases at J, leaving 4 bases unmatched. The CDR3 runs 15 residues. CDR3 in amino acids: CASSYGGQGAYEQYF. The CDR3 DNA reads TGTGCCAGCAGCTACGGGGGACAGGGGGCCTACGAGCAGTACTTC.

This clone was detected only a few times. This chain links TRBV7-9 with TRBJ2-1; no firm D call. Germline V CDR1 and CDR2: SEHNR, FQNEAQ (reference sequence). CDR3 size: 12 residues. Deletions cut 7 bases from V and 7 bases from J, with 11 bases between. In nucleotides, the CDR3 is TGTGCCAGCACCCTAACGGTTAATGAGCAGTTCTTC. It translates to CASTLTVNEQFF.

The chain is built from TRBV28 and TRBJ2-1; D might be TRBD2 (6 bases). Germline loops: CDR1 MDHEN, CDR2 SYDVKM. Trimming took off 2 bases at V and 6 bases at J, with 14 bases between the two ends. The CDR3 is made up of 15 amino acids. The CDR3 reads CASSLKGLRSNEQFF. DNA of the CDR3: TGTGCCAGCAGTTTAAAGGGACTCCGATCCAATGAGCAGTTCTTC. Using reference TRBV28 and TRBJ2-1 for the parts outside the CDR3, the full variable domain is DVKVTQSSRYLVKRTGEKVFLECVQDMDHENMFWYRQDPGLGLRLIYFSYDVKMKEKGDIPEGYSVSREKKERFSLILESASTNQTSMYLCASSLKGLRSNEQFFGPGTRLTVL.

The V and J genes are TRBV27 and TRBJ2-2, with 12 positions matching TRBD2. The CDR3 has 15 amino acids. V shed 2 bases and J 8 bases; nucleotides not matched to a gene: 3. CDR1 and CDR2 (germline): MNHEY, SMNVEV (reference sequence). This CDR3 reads CASSLRLAGAGELFF. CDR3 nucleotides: TGTGCCAGCAGTTTAAGACTAGCGGGGGCGGGGGAGCTGTTTTTT.

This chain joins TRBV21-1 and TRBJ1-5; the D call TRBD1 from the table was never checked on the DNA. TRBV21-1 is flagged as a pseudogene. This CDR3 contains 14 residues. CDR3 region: CASSRRQGDQPQHF. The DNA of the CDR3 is TGTGCCAGCAGCCGTCGACAGGGGGATCAGCCCCAGCATTTT.

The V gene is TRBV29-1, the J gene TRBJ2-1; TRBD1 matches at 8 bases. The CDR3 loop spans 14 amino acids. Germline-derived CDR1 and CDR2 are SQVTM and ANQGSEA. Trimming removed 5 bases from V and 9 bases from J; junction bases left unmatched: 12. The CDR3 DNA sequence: TGCAGCGTTTCCGGCGGACAGGGTATCGGTGAGCAGTTCTTC. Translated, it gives CSVSGGQGIGEQFF.

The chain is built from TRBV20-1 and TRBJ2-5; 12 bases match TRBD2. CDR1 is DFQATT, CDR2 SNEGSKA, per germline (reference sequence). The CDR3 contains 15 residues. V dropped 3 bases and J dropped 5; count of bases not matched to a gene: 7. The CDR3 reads CSASPSGGASETQYF. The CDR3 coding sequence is TGCAGTGCTAGTCCTAGCGGGGGGGCCTCGGAGACCCAGTACTTC.

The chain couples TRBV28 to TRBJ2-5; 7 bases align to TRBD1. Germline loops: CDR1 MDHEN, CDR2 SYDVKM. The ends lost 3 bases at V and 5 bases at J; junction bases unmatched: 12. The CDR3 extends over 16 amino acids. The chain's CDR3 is CASSFGSGGWGETQYF. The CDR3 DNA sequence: TGTGCCAGCAGTTTCGGGTCAGGGGGTTGGGGGGAGACCCAGTACTTC.

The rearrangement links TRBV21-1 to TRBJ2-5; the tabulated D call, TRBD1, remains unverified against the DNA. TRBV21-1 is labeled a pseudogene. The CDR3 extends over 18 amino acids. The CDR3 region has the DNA TGTGCCAGCAGCAAAGCATCAGGGGTGGAGCCTGGTCAAGAGACCCAGTACTTC. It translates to CASSKASGVEPGQETQYF.

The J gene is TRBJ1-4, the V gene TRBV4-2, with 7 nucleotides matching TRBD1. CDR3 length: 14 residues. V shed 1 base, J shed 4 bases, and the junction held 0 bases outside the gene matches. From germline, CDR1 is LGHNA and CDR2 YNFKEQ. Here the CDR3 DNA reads TGTGCCAGCAGCCAAGGGACAGGTAATGAAAAACTGTTTTTT. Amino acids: CASSQGTGNEKLFF.

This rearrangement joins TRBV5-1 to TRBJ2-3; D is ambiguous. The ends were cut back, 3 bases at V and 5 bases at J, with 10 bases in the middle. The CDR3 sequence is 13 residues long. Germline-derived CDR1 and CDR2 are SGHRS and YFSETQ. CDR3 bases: TGCGCCAGCAGCTCCGAGCGCGGAGATACGCAGTATTTT. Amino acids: CASSSERGDTQYF.

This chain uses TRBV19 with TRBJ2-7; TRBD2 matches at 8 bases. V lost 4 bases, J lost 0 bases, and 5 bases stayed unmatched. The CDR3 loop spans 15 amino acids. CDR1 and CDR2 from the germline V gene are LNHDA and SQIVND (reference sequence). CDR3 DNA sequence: TGTGCCAGTAGTAGTGCCGGGAGGGGCTCCTACGAGCAGTACTTC. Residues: CASSSAGRGSYEQYF.